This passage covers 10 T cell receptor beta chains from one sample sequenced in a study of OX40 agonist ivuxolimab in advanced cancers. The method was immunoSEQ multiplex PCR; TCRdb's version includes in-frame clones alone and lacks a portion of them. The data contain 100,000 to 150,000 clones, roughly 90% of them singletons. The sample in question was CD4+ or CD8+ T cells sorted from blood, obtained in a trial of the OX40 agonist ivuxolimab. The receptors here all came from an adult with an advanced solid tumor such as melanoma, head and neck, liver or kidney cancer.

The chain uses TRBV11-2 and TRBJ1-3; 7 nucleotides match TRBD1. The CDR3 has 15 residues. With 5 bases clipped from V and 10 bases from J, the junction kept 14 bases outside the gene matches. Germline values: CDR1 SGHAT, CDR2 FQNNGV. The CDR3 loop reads CASSGRDRRGGTIYF. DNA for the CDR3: TGTGCCAGCAGCGGTCGGGACAGAAGAGGGGGTACCATATATTTT.

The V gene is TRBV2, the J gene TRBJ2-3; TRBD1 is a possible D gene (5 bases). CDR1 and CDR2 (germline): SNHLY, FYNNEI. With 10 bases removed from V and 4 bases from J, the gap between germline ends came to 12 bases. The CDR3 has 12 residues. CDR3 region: CATQGESDTQYF. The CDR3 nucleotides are TGTGCCACGCAGGGCGAGTCAGATACGCAGTATTTT.

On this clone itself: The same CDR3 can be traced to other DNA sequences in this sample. CDR3: CASSLGTGGTNTEAFF. The DNA for the CDR3 is TGCGCCAGCAGCTTGGGCACAGGGGGCACGAACACTGAAGCTTTCTTT. The chain links TRBV5-1 to TRBJ1-1, with TRBD1 matching 9 bases. This CDR3 comprises 16 residues. V trimming: 0 bases; J trimming: 1 base; junction bases outside the gene matches: 4. The germline V gene encodes CDR1 SGHRS and CDR2 YFSETQ.

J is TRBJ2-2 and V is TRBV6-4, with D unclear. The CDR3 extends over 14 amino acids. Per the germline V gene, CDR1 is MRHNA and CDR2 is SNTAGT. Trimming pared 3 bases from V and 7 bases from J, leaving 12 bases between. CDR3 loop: CASSDGYFNGELFF. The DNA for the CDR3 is TGTGCCAGCAGTGATGGGTACTTCAACGGGGAGCTGTTTTTT.

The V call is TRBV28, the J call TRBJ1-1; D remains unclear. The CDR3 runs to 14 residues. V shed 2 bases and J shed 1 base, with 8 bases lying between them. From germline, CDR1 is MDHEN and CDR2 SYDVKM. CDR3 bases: TGTGCCAGCAGTTTACTCAGACCGAACACTGAAGCTTTCTTT. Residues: CASSLLRPNTEAFF.

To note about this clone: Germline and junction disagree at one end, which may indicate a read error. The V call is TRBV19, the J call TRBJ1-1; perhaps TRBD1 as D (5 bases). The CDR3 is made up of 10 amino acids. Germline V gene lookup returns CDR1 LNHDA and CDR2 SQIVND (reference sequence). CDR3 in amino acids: CASSRQSLTF. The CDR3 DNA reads TGTGCCAGTAGCCGACAGAGCCTGACATTT. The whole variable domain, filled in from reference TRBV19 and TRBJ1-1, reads DGGITQSPKYLFRKEGQNVTLSCEQNLNHDAMYWYRQDPGQGLRLIYYSQIVNDFQKGDIAEGYSVSREKKESFPLTVTSAQKNPTAFYLCASSRQSLTFGQGTRLTVV.

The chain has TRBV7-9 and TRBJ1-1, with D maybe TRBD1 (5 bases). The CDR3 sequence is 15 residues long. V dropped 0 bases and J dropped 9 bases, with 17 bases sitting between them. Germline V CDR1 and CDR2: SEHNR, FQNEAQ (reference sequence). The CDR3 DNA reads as TGTGCCAGCAGCTTAGCCACAGAAACTCGACAGAAAGCTTTCTTT. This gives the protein CASSLATETRQKAFF.

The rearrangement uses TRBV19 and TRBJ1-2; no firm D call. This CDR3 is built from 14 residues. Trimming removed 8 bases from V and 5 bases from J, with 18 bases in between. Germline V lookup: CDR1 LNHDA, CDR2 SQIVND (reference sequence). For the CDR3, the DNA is TGTGCCAGTCAAACCAGCCACCCTTTGTATGGCTACACCTTC. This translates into CASQTSHPLYGYTF.

The CDR3 loop is CAISESRGTGANVLTF. The CDR3 bases are TGTGCCATCAGTGAGTCGAGAGGGACTGGGGCCAACGTCCTGACTTTC. The J gene is TRBJ2-6, the V gene TRBV10-3; D possibly corresponds to TRBD2 (5 bases). The CDR3 runs 16 residues. With 0 bases removed from V and 2 bases from J, the gap between germline ends came to 8 bases. CDR1 and CDR2 from the germline V gene are ENHRY and SYGVKD.

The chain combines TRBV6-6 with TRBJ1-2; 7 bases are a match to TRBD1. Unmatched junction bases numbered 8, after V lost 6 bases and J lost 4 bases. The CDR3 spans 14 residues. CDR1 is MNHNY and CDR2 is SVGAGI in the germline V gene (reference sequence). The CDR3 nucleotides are TGTGCCAGCAGCTTCGCGGACAGGTTCTATGGCTACACCTTC. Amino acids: CASSFADRFYGYTF.